The rows below give T cell receptor beta chains drawn from one sample of a study of T cells in Graves' hyperthyroidism and ophthalmopathy. TCRdb analysed the multiplex PCR reads with MiXCR anew, one entry per CDR3 protein. This table holds around 200,000 distinct CDR3 sequences, over 15% found once. The sample consisted of blood. The source of these receptors is a woman between 50 and 59 years old with Graves' hyperthyroidism. The CDR3 runs from the conserved cysteine through the conserved F or W. Each record gives: D gene, clone size, V gene, J gene, CDR3 protein, CDR3 DNA. The D gene is left open where the match is weak. The size entry is marked missing in some rows and otherwise reads once, few, many or a size class.

d_call: .; clone_size: many; v_call: TRBV9; j_call: TRBJ1-6; cdr3_aa: CASSVGLTGSPLHF; cdr3_nt: TGTGCCAGCAGCGTGGGGCTTACAGGGTCACCCCTCCACTTT
d_call: .; clone_size: once; v_call: TRBV20-1; j_call: TRBJ2-3; cdr3_aa: CSARGGTDTQYF; cdr3_nt: TGCAGTGCCAGGGGGGGCACAGATACGCAGTATTTT
d_call: .; clone_size: .; v_call: TRBV30; j_call: TRBJ1-1; cdr3_aa: CAFSPPLNTEAFF; cdr3_nt: TGTGCCTTCTCCCCCCCTCTGAACACTGAAGCTTTCTTT
d_call: .; clone_size: many; v_call: TRBV6-5; j_call: TRBJ1-1; cdr3_aa: CASSYAEQIEAFF; cdr3_nt: TGTGCCAGCAGTTACGCAGAACAGATTGAAGCTTTCTTT
d_call: .; clone_size: few; v_call: TRBV6-2/TRBV6-3; j_call: TRBJ2-7; cdr3_aa: CASGTFAPYEQYF; cdr3_nt: TGTGCCAGCGGGACCTTCGCCCCCTACGAGCAGTACTTC
d_call: .; clone_size: many; v_call: TRBV6-1; j_call: TRBJ1-4; cdr3_aa: CASSSTLNGYEKLFF; cdr3_nt: TGTGCCAGCAGCTCCACCCTGAACGGGTATGAAAAACTGTTTTTT
d_call: TRBD2; clone_size: many; v_call: TRBV6-2/TRBV6-3; j_call: TRBJ2-2; cdr3_aa: CASRLTSGGAGELFF; cdr3_nt: TGTGCCAGCAGATTGACTAGCGGGGGGGCCGGGGAGCTGTTTTTT
d_call: .; clone_size: few; v_call: TRBV5-6; j_call: TRBJ2-5; cdr3_aa: CASSLATGWETQYF; cdr3_nt: TGTGCCAGCAGCTTGGCTACAGGGTGGGAGACCCAGTACTTC
d_call: TRBD2; clone_size: many; v_call: TRBV3-1; j_call: TRBJ2-1; cdr3_aa: CASSQLGGGSHYNEQFF; cdr3_nt: TGTGCCAGCAGCCAATTAGGCGGGGGTTCTCACTACAATGAGCAGTTCTTC
d_call: .; clone_size: many; v_call: TRBV27; j_call: TRBJ2-7; cdr3_aa: CASRSTASYEQYF; cdr3_nt: TGTGCCAGCAGATCGACAGCCTCCTACGAGCAGTACTTC
d_call: .; clone_size: many; v_call: TRBV28; j_call: TRBJ2-1; cdr3_aa: CASSSKPTPSEYNEQFF; cdr3_nt: TGTGCCAGCAGCTCTAAACCGACACCCTCGGAGTACAATGAGCAGTTCTTC